Each of the 4 T cell receptor beta chains below was sequenced from the same sample in a study of response to subunit inactivated influenza vaccine. TCRdb reprocessed the RT-PCR reads via MiXCR and lists one record per CDR3 protein. Of fewer than 700,000 distinct CDR3 sequences listed, 10% to 15% are singletons. The sample was PBMCs from blood, taken roughly 46 days after vaccination. These TCRs come from a man between 50 and 59 years old who received an inactivated influenza vaccine.

This clonotype was detected once. The chain has TRBV24-1 and TRBJ1-2; perhaps TRBD1 as D (6 bases). Germline CDR1 is KGHDR and CDR2 is SFDVKD. Trimming left V 4 bases short and J 3 bases short, with 11 bases between. This CDR3 is 14 amino acids long. CDR3 amino acids: CATSDWTAYYGYTF. The CDR3 bases are TGTGCCACCAGTGACTGGACAGCGTACTATGGCTACACCTTC.

V is TRBV20-1 and J is TRBJ2-5, with 11 bases matching TRBD2. The CDR3 extends over 14 amino acids. From germline, CDR1 is DFQATT and CDR2 SNEGSKA (reference sequence). Germline trimming cut 5 bases from V and 4 bases from J; bases unmatched to any gene: 6. Here the CDR3 DNA reads TGCAGTGCTCCCTTAGCGGGGGGGCTAGAGACCCAGTACTTC. This gives the protein CSAPLAGGLETQYF.

This clonotype was seen a handful of times. The chain employs TRBV14 and TRBJ2-1; the D is unclear. The CDR3 has 13 residues. Trimming removed 1 base from V and 12 bases from J, with 13 bases in between. Germline V gene lookup returns CDR1 SGHDN and CDR2 FVKESK. The CDR3 here is CASSQGGTAGQFF. CDR3 DNA: TGTGCCAGCAGCCAAGGGGGTACAGCTGGGCAGTTCTTC.

This clonotype showed up just a few times. This chain joins TRBV19 and TRBJ1-4, with D maybe TRBD1 (6 bases). The CDR3 has 14 amino acids. V was trimmed by 6 bases and J by 3 bases, leaving 11 bases between them. Germline V CDR1 and CDR2: LNHDA, SQIVND (reference sequence). The CDR3, as DNA: TGTGCCAGTAGAAAGACAGGCGCTAATGAAAAACTGTTTTTT. Its protein product is CASRKTGANEKLFF.